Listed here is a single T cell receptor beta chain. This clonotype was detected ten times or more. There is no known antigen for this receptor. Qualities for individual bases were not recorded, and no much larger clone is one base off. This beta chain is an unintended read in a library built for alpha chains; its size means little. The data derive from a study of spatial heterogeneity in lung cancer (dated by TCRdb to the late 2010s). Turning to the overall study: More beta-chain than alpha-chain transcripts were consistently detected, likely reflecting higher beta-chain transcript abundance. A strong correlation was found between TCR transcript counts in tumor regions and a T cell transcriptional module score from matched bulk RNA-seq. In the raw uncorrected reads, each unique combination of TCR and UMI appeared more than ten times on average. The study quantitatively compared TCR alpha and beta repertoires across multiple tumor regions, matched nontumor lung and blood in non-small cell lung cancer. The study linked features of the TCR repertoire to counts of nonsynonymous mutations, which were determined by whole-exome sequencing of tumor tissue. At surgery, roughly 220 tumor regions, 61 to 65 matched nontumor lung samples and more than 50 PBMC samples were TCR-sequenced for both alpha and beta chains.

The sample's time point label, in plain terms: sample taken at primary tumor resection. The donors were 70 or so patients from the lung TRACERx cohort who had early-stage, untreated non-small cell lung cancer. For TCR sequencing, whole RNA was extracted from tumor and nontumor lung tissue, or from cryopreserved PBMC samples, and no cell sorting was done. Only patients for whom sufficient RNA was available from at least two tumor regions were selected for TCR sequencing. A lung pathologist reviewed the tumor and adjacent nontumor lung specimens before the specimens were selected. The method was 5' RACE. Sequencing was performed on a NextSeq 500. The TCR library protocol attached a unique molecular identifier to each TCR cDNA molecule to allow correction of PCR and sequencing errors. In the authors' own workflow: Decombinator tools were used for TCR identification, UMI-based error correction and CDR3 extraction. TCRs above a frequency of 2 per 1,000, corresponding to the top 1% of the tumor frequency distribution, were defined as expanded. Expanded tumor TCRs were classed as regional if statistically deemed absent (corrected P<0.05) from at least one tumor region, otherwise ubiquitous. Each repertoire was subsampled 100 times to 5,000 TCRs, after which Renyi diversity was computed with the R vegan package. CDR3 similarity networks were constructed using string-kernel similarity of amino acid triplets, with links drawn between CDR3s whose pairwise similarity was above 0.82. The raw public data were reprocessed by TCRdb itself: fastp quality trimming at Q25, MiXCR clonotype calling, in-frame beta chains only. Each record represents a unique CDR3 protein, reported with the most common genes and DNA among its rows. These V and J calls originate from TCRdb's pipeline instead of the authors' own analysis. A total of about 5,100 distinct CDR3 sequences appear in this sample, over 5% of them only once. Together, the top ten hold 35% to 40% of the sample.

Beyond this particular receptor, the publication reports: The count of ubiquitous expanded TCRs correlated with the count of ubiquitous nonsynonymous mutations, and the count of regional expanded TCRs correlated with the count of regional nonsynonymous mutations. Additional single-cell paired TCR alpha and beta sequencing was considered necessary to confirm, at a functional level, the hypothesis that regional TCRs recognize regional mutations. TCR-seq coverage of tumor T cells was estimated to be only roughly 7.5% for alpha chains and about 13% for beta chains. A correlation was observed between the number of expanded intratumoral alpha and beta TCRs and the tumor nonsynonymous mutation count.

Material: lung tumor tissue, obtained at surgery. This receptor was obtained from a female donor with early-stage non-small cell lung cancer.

The DNA sequence follows: TGTGCCAGCACCCAAGGGGGACAGGGCTATGGCTACACCTTC. Its product reads: CASTQGGQGYGYTF. The rearranged segments are TRBV12-3 or TRBV12-4 and TRBJ1-2; TRBD1 lines up with 9 middle nucleotides. Clipping removes 7 bases from V and 4 bases from J, with 7 as the unmatched junction base count. The CDR3 measures 14 amino acids from cysteine to phenylalanine. Left in the record is the CDR3 DNA by itself, 42 bases read in frame from the first base.